This is a list of T cell receptor beta chains from one sample in a study of T-cell memory formation after mild COVID-19. TCRdb itself ran the 5' RACE reads through MiXCR, one entry per CDR3 protein. Among roughly 480,000 distinct CDR3 sequences, 20% to 30% were seen once, and the ten largest hold around 13%. Sequencing was done on a sample of PBMCs or a T cell subset sorted from them (not recorded which). The receptors come from an adult woman who had mild COVID-19 (a few samples of this study predate the infection). Cell type and time point are not known. Both conserved end residues are trimmed from each CDR3.

V gene: TRBV20-1; J gene: TRBJ2-3; CDR3 protein: SARVWDGSTDTQY
V gene: TRBV7-2; J gene: TRBJ1-2; CDR3 protein: ASSRGGKVVANYGYT
V gene: TRBV4-2; J gene: TRBJ2-3; CDR3 protein: ASSQQPGQSTDTQY
V gene: TRBV12-3/TRBV12-4; J gene: TRBJ2-1; CDR3 protein: ASSLARDTEQF
V gene: TRBV7-3; J gene: TRBJ2-1; CDR3 protein: ASSLSSEDYNEQF
V gene: TRBV30; J gene: TRBJ2-1; CDR3 protein: AWSDSGDYNEQF
V gene: TRBV20-1; J gene: TRBJ1-2; CDR3 protein: SANRDSNYGYT
V gene: TRBV5-5; J gene: TRBJ2-3; CDR3 protein: ASSFEGFVITDTQY
V gene: TRBV7-9; J gene: TRBJ2-1; CDR3 protein: ASSLTGGESGQF
V gene: TRBV7-2; J gene: TRBJ1-5; CDR3 protein: ASSLQGRETQPQH
V gene: TRBV6-1; J gene: TRBJ2-5; CDR3 protein: ASSEFKETQY
V gene: TRBV3-1; J gene: TRBJ2-1; CDR3 protein: ASSQDGLAGAEQF
V gene: TRBV7-9; J gene: TRBJ2-1; CDR3 protein: ASSPNDGLVDEQF
V gene: TRBV12-3/TRBV12-4; J gene: TRBJ2-5; CDR3 protein: ASSLDPGTQY
V gene: TRBV14; J gene: TRBJ1-2; CDR3 protein: ASSRGGGYGYT
V gene: TRBV10-3; J gene: TRBJ2-3; CDR3 protein: AISEKTDTQY
V gene: TRBV7-2; J gene: TRBJ1-5; CDR3 protein: ASSLGQGRNQPQH
V gene: TRBV9; J gene: TRBJ1-1; CDR3 protein: ASSVGGTNTEAF
V gene: TRBV30; J gene: TRBJ1-5; CDR3 protein: AWSERPGTLNQPQH
V gene: TRBV7-9; J gene: TRBJ2-7; CDR3 protein: ASSVAGQRSYEQY
V gene: TRBV5-1; J gene: TRBJ1-2; CDR3 protein: ASSWGDRGIYGYT
V gene: TRBV20-1; J gene: TRBJ2-1; CDR3 protein: SARFSGRIANEQF
V gene: TRBV9; J gene: TRBJ2-3; CDR3 protein: ASSLSSSGWTDTQY
V gene: TRBV10-3; J gene: TRBJ1-1; CDR3 protein: AISVTPAGNTEAF
V gene: TRBV7-2; J gene: TRBJ1-2; CDR3 protein: ASIQTGRNYGYT
V gene: TRBV7-9; J gene: TRBJ2-3; CDR3 protein: ASSLVRDTQY
V gene: TRBV19; J gene: TRBJ2-1; CDR3 protein: ASSLASGTPIYNEQF
V gene: TRBV5-1; J gene: TRBJ1-6; CDR3 protein: ASRGADSPLH
V gene: TRBV7-2; J gene: TRBJ2-1; CDR3 protein: ASSLSDRREF
V gene: TRBV20-1; J gene: TRBJ2-7; CDR3 protein: SARDGTYEQY
V gene: TRBV5-1; J gene: TRBJ1-1; CDR3 protein: ASSVTGGADTEAF
V gene: TRBV9; J gene: TRBJ2-3; CDR3 protein: ASSSGLAGARDTQY
V gene: TRBV14; J gene: TRBJ1-1; CDR3 protein: ASSQDRSARSEAF